Described below is a single T cell receptor beta chain sequence and its context. The V gene's germline CDR1 is SGDLS and CDR2 YYNGEE. This CDR3 comprises 15 residues. V was shortened by 5 bases and J by 5 bases, with 19 bases between the two germline ends. These data come from a study of blood T cell repertoires in COVID-19. Per the study methods: By means of reference gene primer amplification, nucleated cell counts were estimated. The repertoire was sequenced with immunoSEQ multiplex PCR; TCRdb's copy has only in-frame clones and lacks some. The D gene and trimming were derived from the DNA, and the V and J assignments and clone size from that table. The sample includes roughly 130,000 clones, 75% to 90% of them seen just once. Donors of Cohort 3 who recovered were those that had two negative PCRs, clearance, or symptom resolution.

This TCR came from a woman in her forties or fifties who had recovered from COVID-19. The genes are TRBV9 and TRBJ1-2, with a tentative D call TRBD1 (5 bases). Input material: PBMCs or T cells enriched from blood (not recorded which). CDR3 loop: CASRGEALGSYGYTF. DNA of the CDR3: TGTGCCAGCAGGGGGGAGGCTCTAGGGAGTTATGGCTACACCTTC. Drawing the rest from reference TRBV9 and TRBJ1-2, the complete variable domain is DSGVTQTPKHLITATGQRVTLRCSPRSGDLSVYWYQQSLDQGLQFLIQYYNGEERAKGNILERFSAQQFPDLHSELNLSSLELGDSALYFCASRGEALGSYGYTFGSGTRLTVV.